This section outlines one TCR beta chain sequence together with its context. The data were produced by immunoSEQ multiplex PCR, yet TCRdb's version contains in-frame clones alone and is incomplete. The table records 180,000 or so clones, 80% to 90% of them present only once. The V end lost 0 bases, the J end lost 2 bases, and 9 bases lay between the germline ends. Germline lookup yields CDR1 SGHRS and CDR2 YFSETQ. The CDR3 consists of 14 residues. These data belong to a study of blood T cell repertoires in COVID-19. The genes are TRBV5-1 and TRBJ2-7, with a tentative D call TRBD1 (5 bases). The sequenced material came from peripheral blood. This clonotype was sampled from a man between 60 and 75 years old with acute or convalescent COVID-19. For the CDR3, the DNA is TGCGCCAGCAGCTTGGCCCCAGGGCCCTACGAGCAGTACTTC. Amino acid sequence: CASSLAPGPYEQYF.